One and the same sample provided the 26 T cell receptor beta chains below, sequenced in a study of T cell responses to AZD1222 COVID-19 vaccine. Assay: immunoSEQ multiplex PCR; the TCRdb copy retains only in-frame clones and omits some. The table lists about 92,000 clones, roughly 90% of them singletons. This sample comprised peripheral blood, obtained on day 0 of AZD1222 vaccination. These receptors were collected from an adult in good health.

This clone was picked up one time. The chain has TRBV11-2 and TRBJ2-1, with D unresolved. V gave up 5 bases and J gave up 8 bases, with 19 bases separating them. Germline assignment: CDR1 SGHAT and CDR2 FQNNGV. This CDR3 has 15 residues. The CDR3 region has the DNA TGTGCCAGCAGCACCCGCCTTAACTTGGGCGATGAGCAGTTCTTC. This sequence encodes CASSTRLNLGDEQFF. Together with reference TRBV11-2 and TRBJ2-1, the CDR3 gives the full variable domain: EAGVAQSPRYKIIEKRQSVAFWCNPISGHATLYWYQQILGQGPKLLIQFQNNGVVDDSQLPKDRFSAERLKGVDSTLKIQPAKLEDSAVYLCASSTRLNLGDEQFFGPGTRLTVL.

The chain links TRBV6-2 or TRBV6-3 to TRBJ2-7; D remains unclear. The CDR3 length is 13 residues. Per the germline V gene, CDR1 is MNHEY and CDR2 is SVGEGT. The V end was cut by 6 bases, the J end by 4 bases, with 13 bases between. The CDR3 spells CASSLSEMYEQYF. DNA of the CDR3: TGTGCCAGCAGCCTCTCAGAGATGTACGAGCAGTACTTC.

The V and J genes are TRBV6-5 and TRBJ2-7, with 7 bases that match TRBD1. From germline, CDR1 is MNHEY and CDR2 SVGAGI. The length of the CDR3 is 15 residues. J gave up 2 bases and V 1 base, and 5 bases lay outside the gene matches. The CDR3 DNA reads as TGTGCCAGCAGTTACTTACAGGGGATTGCCTACGAGCAGTACTTC. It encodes CASSYLQGIAYEQYF.

The CDR3 is CASSLGTAYEQYF. CDR3 DNA sequence: TGTGCCAGCAGCCTGGGGACAGCCTACGAGCAGTACTTC. The V call is TRBV3-1 (or the pseudogene TRBV3-2), the J call TRBJ2-7; 7 bases are shared with TRBD1. The length of the CDR3 is 13 residues. Germline loops: CDR1 LGHDT, CDR2 YNNKEL (reference sequence). The V segment lost 4 bases and the J segment 2 bases; nucleotides outside the gene matches: 2.

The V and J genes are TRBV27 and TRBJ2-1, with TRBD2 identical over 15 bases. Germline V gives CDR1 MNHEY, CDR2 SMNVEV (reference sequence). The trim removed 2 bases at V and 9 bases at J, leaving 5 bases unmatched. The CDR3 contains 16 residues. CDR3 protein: CASSLLGTSGRSEQFF. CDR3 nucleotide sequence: TGTGCCAGCAGTTTACTCGGGACTAGCGGGAGGAGTGAGCAGTTCTTC.

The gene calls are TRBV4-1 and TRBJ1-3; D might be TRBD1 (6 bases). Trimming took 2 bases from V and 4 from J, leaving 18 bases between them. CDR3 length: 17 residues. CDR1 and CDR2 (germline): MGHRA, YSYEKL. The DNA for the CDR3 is TGCGCCAGCAGCCAAAATGCGGGGGGCCCGTCAGGAAACACCATATATTTT. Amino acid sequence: CASSQNAGGPSGNTIYF.

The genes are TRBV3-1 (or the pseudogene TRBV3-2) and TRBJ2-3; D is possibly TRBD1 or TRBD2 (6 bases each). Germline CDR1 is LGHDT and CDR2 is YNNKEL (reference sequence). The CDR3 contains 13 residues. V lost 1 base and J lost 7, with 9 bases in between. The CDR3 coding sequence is TGTGCCAGCAGCCAAGGGGGGGCAAATACGCAGTATTTT. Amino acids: CASSQGGANTQYF.

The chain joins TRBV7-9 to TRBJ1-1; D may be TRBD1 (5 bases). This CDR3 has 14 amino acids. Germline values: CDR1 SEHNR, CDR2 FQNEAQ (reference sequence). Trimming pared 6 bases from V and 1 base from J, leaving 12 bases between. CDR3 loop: CASRWGVANTEAFF. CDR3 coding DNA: TGTGCCAGCAGGTGGGGGGTAGCGAACACTGAAGCTTTCTTT.

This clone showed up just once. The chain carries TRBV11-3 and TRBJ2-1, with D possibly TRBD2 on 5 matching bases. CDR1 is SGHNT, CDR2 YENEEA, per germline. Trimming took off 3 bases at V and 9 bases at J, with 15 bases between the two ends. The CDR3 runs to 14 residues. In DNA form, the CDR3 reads TGTGCCAGCAGCTTGGGTCGACTCGGGGTTGAGCAGTTCTTC. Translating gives CASSLGRLGVEQFF.

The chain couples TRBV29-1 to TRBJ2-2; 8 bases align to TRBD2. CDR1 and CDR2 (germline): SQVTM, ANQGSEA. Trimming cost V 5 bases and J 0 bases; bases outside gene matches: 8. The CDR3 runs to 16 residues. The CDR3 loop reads CSVKAGGATNTGELFF. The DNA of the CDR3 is TGCAGCGTTAAGGCGGGAGGCGCAACGAACACCGGGGAGCTGTTTTTT.

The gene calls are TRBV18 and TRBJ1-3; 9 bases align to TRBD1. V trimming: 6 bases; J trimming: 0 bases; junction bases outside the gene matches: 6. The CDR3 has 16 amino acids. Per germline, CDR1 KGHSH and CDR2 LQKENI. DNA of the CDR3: TGTGCCAGCTCGCCCGGGACAGGGAACTCTGGAAACACCATATATTTT. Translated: CASSPGTGNSGNTIYF.

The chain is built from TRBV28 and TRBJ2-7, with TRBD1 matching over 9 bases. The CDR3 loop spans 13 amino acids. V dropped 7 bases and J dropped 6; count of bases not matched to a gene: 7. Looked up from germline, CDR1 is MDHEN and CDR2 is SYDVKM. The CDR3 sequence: CASMGDRGAEQYF. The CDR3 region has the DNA TGTGCCAGCATGGGAGACAGGGGGGCCGAGCAGTACTTC.

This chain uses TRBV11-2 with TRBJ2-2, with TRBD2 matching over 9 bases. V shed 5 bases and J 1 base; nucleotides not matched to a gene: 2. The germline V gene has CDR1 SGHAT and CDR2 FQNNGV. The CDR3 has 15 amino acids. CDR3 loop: CASSLTSGNTGELFF. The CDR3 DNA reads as TGTGCCAGCAGCCTGACTAGCGGGAACACCGGGGAGCTGTTTTTT.

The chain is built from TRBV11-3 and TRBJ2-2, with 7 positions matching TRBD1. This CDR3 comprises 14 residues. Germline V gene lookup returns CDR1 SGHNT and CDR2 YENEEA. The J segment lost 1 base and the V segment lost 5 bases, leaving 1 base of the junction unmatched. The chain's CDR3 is CASSRTGNTGELFF. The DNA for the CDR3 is TGTGCCAGCAGCCGGACAGGGAACACCGGGGAGCTGTTTTTT. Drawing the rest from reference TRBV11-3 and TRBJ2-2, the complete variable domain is EAGVVQSPRYKIIEKKQPVAFWCNPISGHNTLYWYLQNLGQGPELLIRYENEEAVDDSQLPKDRFSAERLKGVDSTLKIQPAELGDSAVYLCASSRTGNTGELFFGEGSRLTVL.

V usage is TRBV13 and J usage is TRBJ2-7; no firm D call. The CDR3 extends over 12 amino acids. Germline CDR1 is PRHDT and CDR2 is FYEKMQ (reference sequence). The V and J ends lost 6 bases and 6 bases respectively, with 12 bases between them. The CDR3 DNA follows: TGTGCCAGCAGTTTTTCCATGGGCGAGCAGTACTTC. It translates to CASSFSMGEQYF. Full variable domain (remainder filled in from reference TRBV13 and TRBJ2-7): AAGVIQSPRHLIKEKRETATLKCYPIPRHDTVYWYQQGPGQDPQFLISFYEKMQSDKGSIPDRFSAQQFSDYHSELNMSSLELGDSALYFCASSFSMGEQYFGPGTRLTVT.

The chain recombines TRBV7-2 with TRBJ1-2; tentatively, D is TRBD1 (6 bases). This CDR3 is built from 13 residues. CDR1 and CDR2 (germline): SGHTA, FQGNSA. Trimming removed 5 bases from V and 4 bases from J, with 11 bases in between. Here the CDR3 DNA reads TGTGCCAGCAGCCCCGGGGGGCGCTATGGCTACACCTTC. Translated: CASSPGGRYGYTF.

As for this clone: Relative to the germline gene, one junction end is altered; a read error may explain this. The CDR3 nucleotides are TGTGCCAGCACCGGGGGCGGGGGGCTGTTTTTT. This translates into CASTGGGGLFF. The V gene is TRBV25-1, the J gene TRBJ2-2; TRBD2 is a possible D gene (7 bases). This CDR3 is built from 11 residues. CDR1 is MGHDK and CDR2 is SYGVNS in the germline V gene.

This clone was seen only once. The CDR3 nucleotides read TGTGCCGGTAGCGGGAGGGCCAGCACAGATACGCAGTATTTT. Its translation is CAGSGRASTDTQYF. V gene TRBV7-9 combines with J gene TRBJ2-3; 11 positions agree with TRBD2. In germline, CDR1 is SEHNR, CDR2 FQNEAQ (reference sequence). V trimming: 11 bases; J trimming: 0 bases; junction bases outside the gene matches: 4. The CDR3 loop spans 14 amino acids.

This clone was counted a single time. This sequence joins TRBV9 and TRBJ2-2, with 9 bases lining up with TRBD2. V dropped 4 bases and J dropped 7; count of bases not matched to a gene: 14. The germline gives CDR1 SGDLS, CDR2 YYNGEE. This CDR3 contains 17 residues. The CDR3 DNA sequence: TGTGCCAGCAGCTCCCGGCCAGCGGGAGGTTCGATCGGGGAGCTGTTTTTT. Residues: CASSSRPAGGSIGELFF.

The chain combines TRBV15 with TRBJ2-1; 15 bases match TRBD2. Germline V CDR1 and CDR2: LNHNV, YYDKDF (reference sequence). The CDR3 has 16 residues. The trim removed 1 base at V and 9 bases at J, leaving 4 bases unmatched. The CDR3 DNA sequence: TGTGCCACCAGCAGAGGGACTAGCGGGAGGGCGGGTGAGCAGTTCTTC. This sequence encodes CATSRGTSGRAGEQFF.

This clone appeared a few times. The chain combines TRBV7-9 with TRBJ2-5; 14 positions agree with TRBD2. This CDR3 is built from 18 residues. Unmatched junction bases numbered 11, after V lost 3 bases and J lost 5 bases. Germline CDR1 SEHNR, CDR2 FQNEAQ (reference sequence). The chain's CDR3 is CASSLAGTSGGARETQYF. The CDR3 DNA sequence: TGTGCCAGCAGCTTGGCCGGGACTAGCGGGGGCGCACGGGAGACCCAGTACTTC. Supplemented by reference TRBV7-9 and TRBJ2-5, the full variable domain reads DTGVSQNPRHKITKRGQNVTFRCDPISEHNRLYWYRQTLGQGPEFLTYFQNEAQLEKSRLLSDRFSAERPKGSFSTLEIQRTEQGDSAMYLCASSLAGTSGGARETQYFGPGTRLLVL.

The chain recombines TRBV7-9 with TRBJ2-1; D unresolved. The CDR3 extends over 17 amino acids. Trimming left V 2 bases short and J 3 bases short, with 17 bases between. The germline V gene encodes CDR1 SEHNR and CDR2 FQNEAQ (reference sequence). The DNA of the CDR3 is TGTGCCAGCAGCTTATTTAAGGGCCCTTTACTCTACAATGAGCAGTTCTTC. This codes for CASSLFKGPLLYNEQFF.

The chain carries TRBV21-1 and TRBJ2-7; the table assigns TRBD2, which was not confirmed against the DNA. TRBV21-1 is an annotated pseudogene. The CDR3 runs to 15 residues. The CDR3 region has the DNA TGTGCCAGCAGCCAAGGGACTAGCGGGAGCTACGAGCAGTACTTC. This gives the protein CASSQGTSGSYEQYF.

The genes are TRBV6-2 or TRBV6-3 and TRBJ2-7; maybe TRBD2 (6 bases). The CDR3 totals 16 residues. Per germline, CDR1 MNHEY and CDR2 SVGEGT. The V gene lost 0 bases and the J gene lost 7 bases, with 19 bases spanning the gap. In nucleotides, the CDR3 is TGTGCCAGCAGTTACTCGGCGGGAACCTCAACGGGGGAGCAGTACTTC. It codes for CASSYSAGTSTGEQYF.

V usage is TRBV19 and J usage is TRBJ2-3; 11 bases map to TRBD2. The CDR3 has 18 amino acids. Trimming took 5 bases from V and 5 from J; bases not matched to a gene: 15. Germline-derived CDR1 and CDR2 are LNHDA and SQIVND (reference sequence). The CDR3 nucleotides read TGTGCCAGTAGTGACTTTGGTAGCGGGAGGGCCCGGGGAGATACGCAGTATTTT. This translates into CASSDFGSGRARGDTQYF.

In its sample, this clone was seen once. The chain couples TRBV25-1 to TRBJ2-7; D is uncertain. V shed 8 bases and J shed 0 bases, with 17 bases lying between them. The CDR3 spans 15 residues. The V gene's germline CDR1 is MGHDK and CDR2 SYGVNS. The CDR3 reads CASRPGHMSSYEQYF. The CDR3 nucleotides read TGTGCCAGCCGCCCCGGCCACATGAGCTCCTACGAGCAGTACTTC.